The 23 T cell receptor beta chains listed next were all sequenced from one sample in a study of a mutant IDH1 vaccine in newly diagnosed glioma. Produced via immunoSEQ multiplex PCR; TCRdb's table is partial and in-frame only. Here the sample spans roughly 70,000 clones, approximately 86% being singletons. Time point of the sample: baseline, week 1 (first vaccination visit). The treatment: pre-vaccination baseline after standard-of-care therapy. The material sequenced was PBMCs, taken from a glioma patient treated with radiotherapy, temozolomide or both. The receptor source for this set is a young man with glioma.

The V and J genes are TRBV6-5 and TRBJ1-2, with TRBD1 identical over 7 bases. With V trimmed by 4 bases and J by 6 bases, 11 bases remained unmatched. Germline V gene sequence: CDR1 MNHEY, CDR2 SVGAGI. CDR3 length: 15 residues. This CDR3 is CASSSPAGGNHGYTF. The CDR3 region has the DNA TGTGCCAGCAGTTCCCCCGCAGGGGGTAATCATGGCTACACCTTC.

V usage is TRBV4-1 and J usage is TRBJ2-4; TRBD2 might be the D (7 bases). The CDR3 runs to 16 residues. V shed 2 bases and J shed 4 bases, with 15 bases lying between them. Germline V gene sequence: CDR1 MGHRA, CDR2 YSYEKL. DNA for the CDR3: TGCGCCAGCAGCCAACCTGGGGGGGGGCCTAAAAACATTCAGTACTTC. Its translation: CASSQPGGGPKNIQYF.

This CDR3 is CASSLVSEQFF. CDR3 bases: TGTGCCAGCAGCTTGGTGAGCGAGCAGTTCTTC. V usage is TRBV5-4 and J usage is TRBJ2-1; D not certain. This CDR3 region has 11 residues. Trimming left V 0 bases short and J 10 bases short, with 5 bases between. Germline CDR1 and CDR2: SGHNT and YYREEE (reference sequence).

The genes are TRBV30 and TRBJ1-3, with TRBD1 as a possible D gene (6 bases). V was shortened by 2 bases and J by 0 bases, with 14 bases between the two germline ends. Germline lookup yields CDR1 GTSNPN and CDR2 SVGIG (reference sequence). The CDR3 runs 16 residues. CDR3 nucleotides: TGTGCCTGGAGTAGGCAGGGGATCCTCTCTGGAAACACCATATATTTT. Amino acid sequence: CAWSRQGILSGNTIYF.

The rearrangement joins TRBV12-5 to TRBJ2-2, with D unresolved. There are 12 residues in the CDR3. V was clipped by 5 bases and J by 10 bases, with 11 bases between them. CDR1 LGHNT and CDR2 FRNRAP come from the germline V gene. The CDR3: CASGPLDLELFF. The CDR3 coding sequence is TGTGCTAGTGGTCCTTTAGACCTGGAGCTGTTTTTT.

Only one count was recorded for this clone. The rearrangement joins TRBV4-1 to TRBJ1-6; 7 bases agree with TRBD1. This CDR3 has 15 residues. In germline, CDR1 is MGHRA, CDR2 YSYEKL. V shed 4 bases, J shed 7 bases, and the junction held 7 bases outside the gene matches. CDR3 DNA: TGCGCCAGCAGCCCTCAGGGACAGAGGAATTCACCCCTCCACTTT. Translating it yields CASSPQGQRNSPLHF.

The V gene is TRBV19, the J gene TRBJ2-7; D may correspond to TRBD1 or TRBD2 (5 bases each). The germline gives CDR1 LNHDA, CDR2 SQIVND (reference sequence). CDR3 length: 13 residues. V lost 3 bases to trimming and J lost 2 bases, with 8 bases between them. CDR3 nucleotide sequence: TGTGCCAGTAGTATGCGAGGGGCCTACGAGCAGTACTTC. Encoded protein: CASSMRGAYEQYF.

This clone has only one observation. The rearrangement links TRBV5-8 to TRBJ1-5; 8 bases are shared with TRBD1. V trimming: 1 base; J trimming: 0 bases; junction bases outside the gene matches: 9. Germline lookup yields CDR1 SGHTS and CDR2 YDEGEE. CDR3 length: 18 amino acids. The CDR3 DNA reads as TGTGCCAGCAGCTTGAACCCCGGGACAGGTTTTAGCAATCAGCCCCAGCATTTT. It encodes CASSLNPGTGFSNQPQHF.

The V call is TRBV6-5, the J call TRBJ2-7; 13 bases map to TRBD2. The CDR3 has 15 residues. CDR1 is MNHEY, CDR2 SVGAGI, per germline. The V gene end was trimmed by 5 bases and the J gene end by 0 bases; junction bases not matched to a gene: 1. CDR3 sequence: CASSRTSGGSYEQYF. In DNA form, the CDR3 reads TGTGCCAGCAGTCGGACTAGCGGGGGCTCCTACGAGCAGTACTTC.

The chain is built from TRBV7-9 and TRBJ2-5, with D unclear. Germline lookup yields CDR1 SEHNR and CDR2 FQNEAQ (reference sequence). V gave up 0 bases and J gave up 4 bases, with 12 bases separating them. The length of the CDR3 is 15 residues. CDR3 coding DNA: TGTGCCAGCAGCTTAGCTAGGGCAGTTCGAGAGACCCAGTACTTC. Protein: CASSLARAVRETQYF.

The CDR3 DNA reads as TGTGCCAGCACTCTAGCGGGGGGCAGTCTCTACGAGCAGTACTTC. Protein sequence: CASTLAGGSLYEQYF. This chain uses TRBV27 with TRBJ2-7; 11 nucleotides agree with TRBD2. Germline V gene sequence: CDR1 MNHEY, CDR2 SMNVEV (reference sequence). This CDR3 is 15 amino acids long. The ends lost 7 bases at V and 3 bases at J; junction bases unmatched: 8.

CDR3 DNA sequence: TGTGCCAGCTCACCATCGTGGCAAGCTAGCACAGATACGCAGTATTTT. It translates to CASSPSWQASTDTQYF. The rearrangement links TRBV18 to TRBJ2-3; D call uncertain. CDR3 size: 16 residues. V was trimmed by 2 bases and J by 0 bases, leaving 12 bases between them. The V gene's germline CDR1 is KGHSH and CDR2 LQKENI. Using reference TRBV18 and TRBJ2-3 for the parts outside the CDR3, the full variable domain is NAGVMQNPRHLVRRRGQEARLRCSPMKGHSHVYWYRQLPEEGLKFMVYLQKENIIDESGMPKERFSAEFPKEGPSILRIQQVVRGDSAAYFCASSPSWQASTDTQYFGPGTRLTVL.

The chain couples TRBV27 to TRBJ1-1, with 12 bases matching TRBD1. This CDR3 has 16 amino acids. CDR1 MNHEY and CDR2 SMNVEV come from the germline V gene (reference sequence). V trimming: 0 bases; J trimming: 7 bases; junction bases outside the gene matches: 6. CDR3 amino acids: CASSLSAGTGGDEAFF. CDR3 sequence (DNA): TGTGCCAGCAGTTTATCAGCCGGGACAGGGGGCGATGAAGCTTTCTTT.

The chain uses TRBV19 and TRBJ2-7; 10 bases match TRBD1. This CDR3 comprises 14 residues. Germline V lookup: CDR1 LNHDA, CDR2 SQIVND (reference sequence). V gave up 10 bases and J gave up 5 bases; unmatched junction bases: 11. The CDR3 region has the DNA TGTGCCACGCTCTCGGGACAGGGGTCGAACGAGCAGTACTTC. It yields the protein CATLSGQGSNEQYF. Using reference TRBV19 and TRBJ2-7 for the parts outside the CDR3, the full variable domain is DGGITQSPKYLFRKEGQNVTLSCEQNLNHDAMYWYRQDPGQGLRLIYYSQIVNDFQKGDIAEGYSVSREKKESFPLTVTSAQKNPTAFYLCATLSGQGSNEQYFGPGTRLTVT.

The CDR3 protein is CASSLGGGDQPQHF. The CDR3 nucleotides are TGCGCCAGCAGCTTGGGCGGGGGAGACCAGCCCCAGCATTTT. The J gene is TRBJ1-5, the V gene TRBV5-1; D is perhaps TRBD1 (5 bases). The length of the CDR3 is 14 residues. The germline V gene encodes CDR1 SGHRS and CDR2 YFSETQ. Trimming took off 0 bases at V and 7 bases at J, with 11 bases between the two ends.

J is TRBJ2-7 and V is TRBV7-6; D may correspond to TRBD1 or TRBD2 (5 bases each). This CDR3 has 13 amino acids. The germline V and J ends were trimmed by 5 bases and 5 bases, with 13 bases remaining between them. Germline V CDR1 and CDR2: SGHVS, FNYEAQ. The CDR3 DNA is TGTGCCAGCAGCCTTTATATGGGGGACGAGCAGTACTTC. Amino acids: CASSLYMGDEQYF.

The chain uses TRBV7-8 and TRBJ2-2; 8 bases match TRBD1. The CDR3 is made up of 16 amino acids. The germline gives CDR1 SGHVS, CDR2 FQNEAQ. The trim removed 4 bases at V and 6 bases at J, leaving 10 bases unmatched. Written as DNA, the CDR3 is TGTGCCAGCAGCTACAGAGACAGGGGATTCGCCGGGGAGCTGTTTTTT. Protein sequence: CASSYRDRGFAGELFF.

The V call is TRBV5-6, the J call TRBJ2-7; 8 bases line up with TRBD1. The CDR3 consists of 15 residues. Germline CDR1 SGHDT, CDR2 YYEEEE. V dropped 4 bases and J dropped 0; count of bases not matched to a gene: 6. The CDR3 bases are TGTGCCAGCAGCCTGTTGGACAGGGACTCCTACGAGCAGTACTTC. This gives the protein CASSLLDRDSYEQYF.

The V and J genes are TRBV5-1 and TRBJ2-3; 10 bases map to TRBD2. The V and J ends lost 5 bases and 3 bases, in that order; junction bases with no gene match: 12. Germline CDR1 SGHRS, CDR2 YFSETQ. CDR3 length equals 17 residues. The CDR3 nucleotides read TGCGCCAGCAGACCTGGACTTAGCGGGGGGAGGACAGATACGCAGTATTTT. Translating it yields CASRPGLSGGRTDTQYF. Drawing the rest from reference TRBV5-1 and TRBJ2-3, the complete variable domain is KAGVTQTPRYLIKTRGQQVTLSCSPISGHRSVSWYQQTPGQGLQFLFEYFSETQRNKGNFPGRFSGRQFSNSRSEMNVSTLELGDSALYLCASRPGLSGGRTDTQYFGPGTRLTVL.

V usage is TRBV2 and J usage is TRBJ2-4; D remains ambiguous. The CDR3 is 19 residues long. The V and J ends lost 2 bases and 0 bases respectively, with 20 bases between them. Germline V lookup: CDR1 SNHLY, CDR2 FYNNEI. CDR3 sequence reads: CASSELSGSYYLAKNIQYF. CDR3 DNA: TGTGCCAGCAGTGAATTATCGGGCAGCTACTACTTAGCCAAAAACATTCAGTACTTC.

The chain uses TRBV5-4 and TRBJ2-1; TRBD2 matches 8 bases. V shed 7 bases and J 2 bases; nucleotides not matched to a gene: 8. Germline lookup yields CDR1 SGHNT and CDR2 YYREEE (reference sequence). This CDR3 has 15 amino acids. CDR3 DNA: TGTGCCAGCCGTCCACGGGGGGGGGCCTACAATGAGCAGTTCTTC. This encodes CASRPRGGAYNEQFF.

This chain joins TRBV11-2 and TRBJ1-2; TRBD1 might be the D (5 bases). CDR3 length: 14 amino acids. V dropped 5 bases and J dropped 8 bases, with 18 bases sitting between them. Germline assignment: CDR1 SGHAT and CDR2 FQNNGV. The CDR3 DNA follows: TGTGCCAGCAGCCAGACATCAGGGCCGAAGGGCTACACCTTC. Its protein product is CASSQTSGPKGYTF. The full variable domain, in which reference TRBV11-2 and TRBJ1-2 provide the parts outside the CDR3, is EAGVAQSPRYKIIEKRQSVAFWCNPISGHATLYWYQQILGQGPKLLIQFQNNGVVDDSQLPKDRFSAERLKGVDSTLKIQPAKLEDSAVYLCASSQTSGPKGYTFGSGTRLTVV.

This chain connects TRBV6-5 to TRBJ1-2, with 8 bases that match TRBD1. This CDR3 spans 14 amino acids. V lost 7 bases, J lost 0 bases, and 4 bases stayed unmatched. The germline V gene encodes CDR1 MNHEY and CDR2 SVGAGI. CDR3 in amino acids: CASTDRGPNYGYTF. CDR3 coding DNA: TGTGCCAGCACTGACAGGGGACCTAACTATGGCTACACCTTC.